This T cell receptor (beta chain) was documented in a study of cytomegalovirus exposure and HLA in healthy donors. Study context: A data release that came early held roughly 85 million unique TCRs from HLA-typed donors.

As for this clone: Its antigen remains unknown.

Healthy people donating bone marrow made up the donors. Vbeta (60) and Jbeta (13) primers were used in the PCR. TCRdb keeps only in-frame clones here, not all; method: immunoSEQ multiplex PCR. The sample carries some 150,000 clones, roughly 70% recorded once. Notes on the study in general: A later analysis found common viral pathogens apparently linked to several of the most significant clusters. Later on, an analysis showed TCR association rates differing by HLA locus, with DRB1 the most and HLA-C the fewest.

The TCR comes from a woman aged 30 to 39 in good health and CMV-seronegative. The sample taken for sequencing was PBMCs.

The CDR3 sequence is CASSENRATEAFF. The CDR3 DNA reads TGTGCCAGCAGTGAAAACAGGGCCACTGAAGCTTTCTTT. The chain joins TRBV6-1 to TRBJ1-1; possibly TRBD1 for D (6 bases). This CDR3 is 13 amino acids long. The V gene lost 2 bases and the J gene lost 4 bases, with 8 bases spanning the gap. Germline V gene data show CDR1 as MNHNS and CDR2 as SASEGT.